One and the same sample provided the 26 T cell receptor beta chains below, sequenced in a study of control samples from healthy donors and cancer patients. Clones were sequenced by immunoSEQ multiplex PCR, and TCRdb holds only the in-frame ones, with some missing. The data contain some 100,000 clones, roughly 92% of them seen just once; the ten biggest clones take up approximately 3%. Sequencing input: blood. Receptors were obtained from a human donor in good health. The donor label of this sample is uncertain.

The J gene is TRBJ2-7, the V gene TRBV11-2, with no clear D. The CDR3 is 12 amino acids. Germline CDR1 is SGHAT and CDR2 is FQNNGV. The V and J ends lost 1 base and 2 bases respectively, with 3 bases between them. This chain's CDR3 is CASSLGAYEQYF. The DNA for the CDR3 is TGTGCCAGCAGCTTAGGGGCCTACGAGCAGTACTTC.

V and J are TRBV11-3 and TRBJ2-2, with D perhaps assigned TRBD1 or TRBD2 (5 bases each). The V gene lost 6 bases and the J gene lost 0 bases, with 11 bases spanning the gap. CDR3 length equals 15 residues. Germline CDR1 SGHNT, CDR2 YENEEA. The CDR3 protein is CASRGEASNTGELFF. CDR3 nucleotide sequence: TGTGCCAGCAGGGGGGAAGCTTCGAACACCGGGGAGCTGTTTTTT.

This clone was seen just once. This chain uses TRBV18 with TRBJ1-5, with D perhaps matching TRBD1 (5 bases). The CDR3 is 13 amino acids. Trimming shortened V by 6 bases and J by 1 base, and 7 bases separated the two germline ends. The germline V gene has CDR1 KGHSH and CDR2 LQKENI. CDR3 bases: TGTGCCAGCTCGGGGGACAGCAATCAGCCCCAGCATTTT. Protein: CASSGDSNQPQHF.

This chain uses TRBV12-3 or TRBV12-4 with TRBJ1-5; the match to TRBD1 covers 7 bases. V shed 8 bases and J 5 bases; nucleotides not matched to a gene: 6. The CDR3 is 13 amino acids. The CDR3 region is CASVQGIHQPQHF. In nucleotides, the CDR3 is TGTGCCAGCGTACAGGGGATCCATCAGCCCCAGCATTTT.

V and J are TRBV24-1 and TRBJ1-2, with a weak D call TRBD1 (5 bases). Trimming cost V 0 bases and J 8 bases, with 9 bases left between them. This CDR3 region has 13 residues. Per germline, CDR1 KGHDR and CDR2 SFDVKD. The CDR3 is CATSDLPGAGYTF. CDR3 DNA: TGTGCCACCAGTGATTTGCCCGGGGCCGGCTACACCTTC.

The J gene is TRBJ1-5, the V gene TRBV12-5; the D gene is possibly TRBD1 (5 bases). V lost 1 base to trimming and J lost 5 bases, with 9 bases between them. The V gene's germline CDR1 is LGHNT and CDR2 FRNRAP. This CDR3 spans 14 amino acids. Here the CDR3 reads CASGLGPTDQPQHF. CDR3 bases: TGTGCTAGTGGTTTGGGACCGACAGATCAGCCCCAGCATTTT.

The chain uses TRBV27 and TRBJ2-3; D is perhaps TRBD2 (7 bases). Trimming cost V 3 bases and J 5 bases, with 18 bases left between them. Germline CDR1 reads MNHEY; CDR2 reads SMNVEV (reference sequence). There are 16 residues in the CDR3. The CDR3 loop reads CASSLLEGGQGDTQYF. CDR3 nucleotides: TGTGCCAGCAGTTTGCTTGAGGGGGGGCAGGGAGATACGCAGTATTTT.

This rearrangement joins TRBV5-6 to TRBJ1-6, with D hard to call. V was cut by 4 bases and J by 8 bases, with 16 bases left in between. CDR3 length equals 15 residues. The germline CDR1 and CDR2 sequences are SGHDT and YYEEEE. DNA for the CDR3: TGTGCCAGCAGCGCGGCCGGATATTTTTATTCACCCCTCCACTTT. Translating it yields CASSAAGYFYSPLHF.

The gene calls are TRBV2 and TRBJ1-4, with D unresolved. Between the trimmed V and J ends, which lost 6 bases and 3 bases, there was a span of 11 bases. The CDR3 runs 14 residues. Germline V CDR1 and CDR2: SNHLY, FYNNEI. Here the CDR3 reads CASSPGLSNEKLFF. DNA for the CDR3: TGTGCCAGCAGCCCAGGACTCTCTAATGAAAAACTGTTTTTT. Together with reference TRBV2 and TRBJ1-4, the CDR3 gives the full variable domain: EPEVTQTPSHQVTQMGQEVILRCVPISNHLYFYWYRQILGQKVEFLVSFYNNEISEKSEIFDDQFSVERPDGSNFTLKIRSTKLEDSAMYFCASSPGLSNEKLFFGSGTQLSVL.

The gene calls are TRBV19 and TRBJ1-5, with D possibly matching TRBD1 (5 bases). The germline V gene encodes CDR1 LNHDA and CDR2 SQIVND (reference sequence). V lost 5 bases to trimming and J lost 6 bases, with 26 bases between them. The CDR3 has 18 residues. The CDR3 here is CASSPLGSFRGGTQPQHF. The CDR3, as DNA: TGTGCCAGTAGTCCACTAGGGAGTTTCCGGGGCGGGACTCAGCCCCAGCATTTT. Filled out from reference TRBV19 and TRBJ1-5, the complete variable domain reads DGGITQSPKYLFRKEGQNVTLSCEQNLNHDAMYWYRQDPGQGLRLIYYSQIVNDFQKGDIAEGYSVSREKKESFPLTVTSAQKNPTAFYLCASSPLGSFRGGTQPQHFGDGTRLSIL.

The V call is TRBV4-2, the J call TRBJ1-6, with 7 bases identical to TRBD1. CDR1 is LGHNA and CDR2 is YNFKEQ in the germline V gene. The length of the CDR3 is 16 residues. V shed 1 base and J 11 bases; nucleotides not matched to a gene: 11. The CDR3 DNA reads TGTGCCAGCAGCCAAGTAGGGACAGAGACTAAGCCACCCCTCCACTTT. This sequence encodes CASSQVGTETKPPLHF.

This clone was picked up one time. The V call is TRBV4-1, the J call TRBJ2-7, with a tentative D call TRBD1 (6 bases). The CDR3 contains 16 residues. The germline V and J ends were trimmed by 2 bases and 4 bases, with 18 bases remaining between them. The V gene's germline CDR1 is MGHRA and CDR2 YSYEKL. The CDR3 DNA follows: TGCGCCAGCAGCCAACTCCCGACCTTCGGGACATACGAGCAGTACTTC. Its translation: CASSQLPTFGTYEQYF.

The genes are TRBV27 and TRBJ1-6; unclear D gene. V lost 3 bases and J lost 0, with 12 bases in between. The germline V gene encodes CDR1 MNHEY and CDR2 SMNVEV (reference sequence). The CDR3 length is 17 residues. The CDR3, as DNA: TGTGCCAGCAGTTTTTATTCCGCGAGCTCCTATAATTCACCCCTCCACTTT. Translating gives CASSFYSASSYNSPLHF.

The J gene is TRBJ1-2, the V gene TRBV14; 8 nucleotides align to TRBD1. The CDR3 has 13 amino acids. In germline, CDR1 is SGHDN, CDR2 FVKESK. Germline trimming cut 4 bases from V and 8 bases from J; bases unmatched to any gene: 6. The CDR3 nucleotides read TGTGCCAGCAGCCCAAAGACAGGGGTAGGCTACACCTTC. Protein: CASSPKTGVGYTF.

The rearrangement joins TRBV6-5 to TRBJ1-3; D unclear. The CDR3 is 15 residues long. V shed 0 bases and J shed 4 bases, with 10 bases lying between them. Germline V CDR1 and CDR2: MNHEY, SVGAGI. As DNA, the CDR3 is TGTGCCAGCAGTTACTCTGGGCAGTACGGAAACACCATATATTTT. It encodes CASSYSGQYGNTIYF.

V gene TRBV5-1 combines with J gene TRBJ2-3; 7 positions agree with TRBD2. Germline V lookup: CDR1 SGHRS, CDR2 YFSETQ. The CDR3 loop spans 16 amino acids. V dropped 0 bases and J dropped 2; count of bases not matched to a gene: 6. The CDR3 DNA follows: TGCGCCAGCAGCTTGGGATGGACTAGTCCCACAGATACGCAGTATTTT. Translated: CASSLGWTSPTDTQYF.

The gene calls are TRBV19 and TRBJ1-4; D is unresolved. Germline V gives CDR1 LNHDA, CDR2 SQIVND (reference sequence). There are 13 residues in the CDR3. Trimming stripped 5 bases from V and 7 bases from J, with 11 bases between. CDR3 protein: CASSPDRSEKLFF. CDR3 nucleotide sequence: TGTGCCAGTAGTCCCGACCGCAGTGAAAAACTGTTTTTT.

This clone was seen a few times. The rearrangement links TRBV7-2 to TRBJ1-5; 7 nucleotides align to TRBD1. Germline V lookup: CDR1 SGHTA, CDR2 FQGNSA. Trimming removed 5 bases from V and 1 base from J; junction bases left unmatched: 2. The CDR3 runs 14 residues. In DNA form, the CDR3 reads TGTGCCAGCAGCCCGACAGGGAGCAATCAGCCCCAGCATTTT. This sequence encodes CASSPTGSNQPQHF.

The chain uses TRBV2 and TRBJ1-5; D gene uncertain. The ends were cut back, 8 bases at V and 0 bases at J, with 8 bases in the middle. The CDR3 covers 13 residues. From germline, CDR1 is SNHLY and CDR2 FYNNEI. Written as DNA, the CDR3 is TGTGCCAGCCACGTGGATAGCAATCAGCCCCAGCATTTT. Translated, it gives CASHVDSNQPQHF.

The chain combines TRBV19 with TRBJ1-5; no clear D. This CDR3 is 13 amino acids long. V dropped 4 bases and J dropped 9 bases, with 13 bases sitting between them. Germline CDR1 LNHDA, CDR2 SQIVND (reference sequence). This CDR3 is CASSTRSLLPQHF. DNA of the CDR3: TGTGCCAGTAGTACCCGATCCTTATTGCCCCAGCATTTT.

This rearrangement joins TRBV19 to TRBJ1-6; 7 bases line up with TRBD1. This CDR3 has 15 amino acids. J lost 7 bases, V lost 5 bases, and 8 bases had no gene match. Germline assignment: CDR1 LNHDA and CDR2 SQIVND (reference sequence). This CDR3 reads CASSGLGTENSPLHF. CDR3 coding DNA: TGTGCCAGTAGTGGGTTGGGGACAGAGAATTCACCCCTCCACTTT.

The genes are TRBV19 and TRBJ2-1; D gene unclear. The V gene lost 2 bases and the J gene lost 7 bases, with 3 bases spanning the gap. The CDR3 loop spans 11 amino acids. Germline V gene sequence: CDR1 LNHDA, CDR2 SQIVND (reference sequence). CDR3 sequence reads: CASSILNEQFF. For the CDR3, the DNA is TGTGCCAGTAGTATATTAAATGAGCAGTTCTTC.

The rearrangement links TRBV28 to TRBJ2-7; the D gene is possibly TRBD1 (5 bases). The CDR3 sequence is 14 residues long. Trimming stripped 5 bases from V and 3 bases from J, with 14 bases between. CDR1 is MDHEN and CDR2 is SYDVKM in the germline V gene. The CDR3 sequence: CASSPRVGHYEQYF. The CDR3 nucleotides read TGTGCCAGCAGTCCTAGAGTGGGGCACTACGAGCAGTACTTC.

The chain carries TRBV11-3 and TRBJ2-1; D possibly corresponds to TRBD2 (7 bases). This CDR3 spans 14 amino acids. V was pared by 5 bases and J by 5 bases, with 13 bases between. Germline CDR1 SGHNT, CDR2 YENEEA. The CDR3 protein is CASSNGGRDNEQFF. As DNA, the CDR3 is TGTGCCAGCAGCAACGGGGGGCGGGACAATGAGCAGTTCTTC.

The chain has TRBV9 and TRBJ2-5; either TRBD1 or TRBD2 may fit D (5 bases each). Germline V CDR1 and CDR2: SGDLS, YYNGEE. V was cut by 3 bases and J by 0 bases, with 15 bases left in between. The CDR3 sequence is 16 residues long. CDR3 amino acids: CASSEAGTGYQETQYF. In nucleotides, the CDR3 is TGTGCCAGCAGCGAGGCCGGGACCGGATACCAAGAGACCCAGTACTTC. The full variable domain, completed using reference TRBV9 and TRBJ2-5, is DSGVTQTPKHLITATGQRVTLRCSPRSGDLSVYWYQQSLDQGLQFLIQYYNGEERAKGNILERFSAQQFPDLHSELNLSSLELGDSALYFCASSEAGTGYQETQYFGPGTRLLVL.

The V call is TRBV6-2 or TRBV6-3, the J call TRBJ2-3, with 8 positions matching TRBD1. The length of the CDR3 is 16 residues. J lost 4 bases, V lost 4 bases, and 10 bases had no gene match. CDR1 and CDR2 from the germline V gene are MNHEY and SVGEGT. The CDR3 bases are TGTGCCAGCAGTTCTTCCAGGGGGCGATGGGCAGATACGCAGTATTTT. This translates into CASSSSRGRWADTQYF.